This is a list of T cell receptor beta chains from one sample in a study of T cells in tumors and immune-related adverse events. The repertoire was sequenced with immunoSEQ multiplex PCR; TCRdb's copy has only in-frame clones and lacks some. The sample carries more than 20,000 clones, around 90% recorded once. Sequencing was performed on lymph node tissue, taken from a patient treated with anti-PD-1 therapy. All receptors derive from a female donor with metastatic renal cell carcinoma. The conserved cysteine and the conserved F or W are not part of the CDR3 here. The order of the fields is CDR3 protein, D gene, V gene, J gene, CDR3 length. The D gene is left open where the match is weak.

CDR3 protein: ASSQTSGPYNEQF; D gene: TRBD2; V gene: TRBV11-1; J gene: TRBJ2-1; CDR3 length: 13
CDR3 protein: ASSSQGTDTQY; D gene: .; V gene: TRBV7-2; J gene: TRBJ2-3; CDR3 length: 11
CDR3 protein: ASTRGAGKNTEAF; D gene: .; V gene: TRBV2; J gene: TRBJ1-1; CDR3 length: 13
CDR3 protein: ASRHWRGQLREKLF; D gene: .; V gene: TRBV19; J gene: TRBJ1-4; CDR3 length: 14
CDR3 protein: ASSLGLGLNTEAF; D gene: .; V gene: TRBV7-9; J gene: TRBJ1-1; CDR3 length: 13
CDR3 protein: ASSELTVNQPQH; D gene: .; V gene: TRBV2; J gene: TRBJ1-5; CDR3 length: 12
CDR3 protein: ASSALGPYNEQF; D gene: .; V gene: TRBV7-9; J gene: TRBJ2-1; CDR3 length: 12
CDR3 protein: ASSPIGTETQY; D gene: .; V gene: TRBV6-1; J gene: TRBJ2-5; CDR3 length: 11
CDR3 protein: ASSRAQGDYEQY; D gene: TRBD1; V gene: TRBV5-1; J gene: .; CDR3 length: 12
CDR3 protein: ASSRQGQGNYGYT; D gene: TRBD1; V gene: TRBV27; J gene: TRBJ1-2; CDR3 length: 13
CDR3 protein: ASSYRGGDQPQH; D gene: .; V gene: TRBV6-6; J gene: TRBJ1-5; CDR3 length: 12
CDR3 protein: ASSVGFERYYEQY; D gene: .; V gene: TRBV9; J gene: TRBJ2-7; CDR3 length: 13
CDR3 protein: ASRGTGAKYEQY; D gene: TRBD1; V gene: TRBV28; J gene: TRBJ2-7; CDR3 length: 12
CDR3 protein: ASSEYGTGDQPQH; D gene: TRBD1; V gene: TRBV7-9; J gene: TRBJ1-5; CDR3 length: 13
CDR3 protein: ASSLPPRDNEQF; D gene: .; V gene: TRBV5-1; J gene: TRBJ2-1; CDR3 length: 12
CDR3 protein: ASSFPNYNEQF; D gene: .; V gene: TRBV5-1; J gene: TRBJ2-1; CDR3 length: 11
CDR3 protein: ASSLSGDNEKLF; D gene: .; V gene: TRBV5-6; J gene: TRBJ1-4; CDR3 length: 12
CDR3 protein: ASSHGQADTQY; D gene: TRBD1; V gene: TRBV5-1; J gene: TRBJ2-3; CDR3 length: 11
CDR3 protein: ASSSNTGAHNQPQH; D gene: TRBD1; V gene: TRBV11-2; J gene: TRBJ1-5; CDR3 length: 14
CDR3 protein: ASSSEYEQY; D gene: .; V gene: TRBV7-2; J gene: TRBJ2-7; CDR3 length: 9
CDR3 protein: ATSATQGYNQPQH; D gene: TRBD1; V gene: TRBV15; J gene: TRBJ1-5; CDR3 length: 13
CDR3 protein: ASSYSSGRLETQY; D gene: .; V gene: TRBV6-5; J gene: TRBJ2-5; CDR3 length: 13
CDR3 protein: ASSPRAGASSYEQY; D gene: .; V gene: TRBV19; J gene: TRBJ2-7; CDR3 length: 14
CDR3 protein: ASSTSQREGRETQY; D gene: TRBD2; V gene: TRBV5-1; J gene: TRBJ2-5; CDR3 length: 14
CDR3 protein: ATSDRAFEAF; D gene: TRBD1; V gene: TRBV10-1; J gene: TRBJ1-1; CDR3 length: 10
CDR3 protein: SAGINYEQY; D gene: .; V gene: TRBV20-1; J gene: TRBJ2-7; CDR3 length: 9
CDR3 protein: ASGRGGPDYEQY; D gene: TRBD2; V gene: TRBV19; J gene: TRBJ2-7; CDR3 length: 12
CDR3 protein: ASSYQRQSGNQPQH; D gene: .; V gene: TRBV7-9; J gene: TRBJ1-5; CDR3 length: 14
CDR3 protein: ASSATGTDYGYT; D gene: TRBD1; V gene: TRBV18; J gene: TRBJ1-2; CDR3 length: 12
CDR3 protein: ASSLSLGLVSEQY; D gene: .; V gene: TRBV5-5; J gene: TRBJ2-7; CDR3 length: 13
CDR3 protein: ASSYTGKTEAF; D gene: .; V gene: TRBV5-4; J gene: TRBJ1-1; CDR3 length: 11
CDR3 protein: ASSLGTVPGGDTQY; D gene: TRBD1; V gene: TRBV5-8; J gene: TRBJ2-3; CDR3 length: 14
CDR3 protein: ASSLAKVYTEAF; D gene: .; V gene: TRBV28; J gene: TRBJ1-1; CDR3 length: 12
CDR3 protein: ASSPRSNSPLH; D gene: .; V gene: TRBV11-2; J gene: TRBJ1-6; CDR3 length: 11
CDR3 protein: ASSLVEGVTNEKLF; D gene: .; V gene: TRBV4-1; J gene: TRBJ1-4; CDR3 length: 14
CDR3 protein: ASTPGWVSNTGELF; D gene: .; V gene: TRBV11-3; J gene: TRBJ2-2; CDR3 length: 14
CDR3 protein: ASSRGGQGVFNEQF; D gene: TRBD1; V gene: TRBV4-3; J gene: TRBJ2-1; CDR3 length: 14
CDR3 protein: ASSLRGTEAF; D gene: .; V gene: TRBV7-2; J gene: TRBJ1-1; CDR3 length: 10
CDR3 protein: AISFNTGELF; D gene: .; V gene: TRBV12-1; J gene: TRBJ2-2; CDR3 length: 10
CDR3 protein: ASSRGELGEKLF; D gene: .; V gene: TRBV19; J gene: TRBJ1-4; CDR3 length: 12
CDR3 protein: ASSFGTTYNEQF; D gene: .; V gene: TRBV5-6; J gene: TRBJ2-1; CDR3 length: 12
CDR3 protein: ASSPGQGKGETQY; D gene: TRBD1; V gene: TRBV7-7; J gene: TRBJ2-5; CDR3 length: 13
CDR3 protein: ASSLESGGLAY; D gene: TRBD2; V gene: TRBV7-2; J gene: TRBJ2-4; CDR3 length: 11
CDR3 protein: ASSIIPGTGGRGYEQY; D gene: TRBD1; V gene: TRBV19; J gene: TRBJ2-7; CDR3 length: 16
CDR3 protein: ASSQSLAGTYEQY; D gene: TRBD2; V gene: TRBV4-2; J gene: TRBJ2-7; CDR3 length: 13
CDR3 protein: ASKRNRQNEQF; D gene: .; V gene: TRBV19; J gene: TRBJ2-1; CDR3 length: 11
CDR3 protein: ASSLRQGVTDTQY; D gene: TRBD1; V gene: TRBV5-1; J gene: TRBJ2-3; CDR3 length: 13
CDR3 protein: ASTRGSYEQY; D gene: .; V gene: TRBV7-9; J gene: TRBJ2-7; CDR3 length: 10
CDR3 protein: SVVFTGQGDGYT; D gene: TRBD1; V gene: TRBV29-1; J gene: TRBJ1-2; CDR3 length: 12
CDR3 protein: ASSARQGMAGNTIY; D gene: TRBD1; V gene: TRBV9; J gene: TRBJ1-3; CDR3 length: 14
CDR3 protein: ASSLIELTKLF; D gene: .; V gene: TRBV7-2; J gene: TRBJ1-4; CDR3 length: 11
CDR3 protein: ASSQGQNTEAF; D gene: .; V gene: TRBV7-2; J gene: TRBJ1-1; CDR3 length: 11
CDR3 protein: ASSSSKNSPLH; D gene: .; V gene: TRBV5-1; J gene: TRBJ1-6; CDR3 length: 11